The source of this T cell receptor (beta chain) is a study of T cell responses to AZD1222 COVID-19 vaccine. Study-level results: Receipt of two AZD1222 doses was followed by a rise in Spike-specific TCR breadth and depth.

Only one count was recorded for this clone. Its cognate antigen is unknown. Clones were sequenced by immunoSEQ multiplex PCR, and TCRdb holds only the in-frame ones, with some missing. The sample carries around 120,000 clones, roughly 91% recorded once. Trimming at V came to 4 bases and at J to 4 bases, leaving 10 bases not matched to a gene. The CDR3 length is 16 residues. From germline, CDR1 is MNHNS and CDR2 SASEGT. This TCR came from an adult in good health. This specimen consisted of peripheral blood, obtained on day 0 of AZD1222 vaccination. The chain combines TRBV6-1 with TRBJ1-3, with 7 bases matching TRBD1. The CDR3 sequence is CASSAPQGVAGNTIYF. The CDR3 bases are TGTGCCAGCAGTGCACCCCAGGGGGTCGCCGGAAACACCATATATTTT.